The subject of this entry is one T cell receptor (beta chain). The germline gives CDR1 MRHNA, CDR2 SNTAGT. V was pared by 8 bases and J by 4 bases, with 8 bases of the junction left unmatched. This CDR3 spans 16 amino acids. This sample was included in a study of blood T cell repertoires in COVID-19. Sequencing was performed with immunoSEQ multiplex PCR; in TCRdb, only in-frame clones are kept and a portion is missing. The table lists some 400,000 clones, around 87% of them singletons, with 3% in the top ten. This chain connects TRBV6-4 to TRBJ2-3, with 14 bases identical to TRBD2. The sequencing sample was made of peripheral blood. This receptor was identified in a human donor in a cohort sampled during active COVID-19. The CDR3 nucleotides read TGTGCCAGCCCCGGGACTAGCGGGAGTAAGGCAGATACGCAGTATTTT. It yields the protein CASPGTSGSKADTQYF.